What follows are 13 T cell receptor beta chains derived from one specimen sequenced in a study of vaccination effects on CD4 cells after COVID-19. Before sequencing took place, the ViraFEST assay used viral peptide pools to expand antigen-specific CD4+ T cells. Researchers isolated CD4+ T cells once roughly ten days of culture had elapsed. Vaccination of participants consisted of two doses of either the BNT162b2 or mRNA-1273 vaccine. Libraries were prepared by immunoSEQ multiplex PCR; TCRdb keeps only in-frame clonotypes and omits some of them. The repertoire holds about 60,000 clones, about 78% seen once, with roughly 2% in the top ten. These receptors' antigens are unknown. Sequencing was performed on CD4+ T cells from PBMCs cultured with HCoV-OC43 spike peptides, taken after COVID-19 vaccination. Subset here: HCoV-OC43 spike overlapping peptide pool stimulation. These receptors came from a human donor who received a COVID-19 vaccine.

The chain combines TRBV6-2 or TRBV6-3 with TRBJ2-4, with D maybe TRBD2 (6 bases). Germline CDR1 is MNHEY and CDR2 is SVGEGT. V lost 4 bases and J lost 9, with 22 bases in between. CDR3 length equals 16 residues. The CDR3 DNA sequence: TGTGCCAGCAGTTTTCCGAGTCGCGGATTGGGGGGCATTCAGTACTTC. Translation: CASSFPSRGLGGIQYF.

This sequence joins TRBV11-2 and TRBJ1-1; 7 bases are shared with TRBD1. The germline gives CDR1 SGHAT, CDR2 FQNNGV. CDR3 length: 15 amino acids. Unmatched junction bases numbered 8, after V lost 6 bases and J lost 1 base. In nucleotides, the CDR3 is TGTGCCAGCAGAGTGCCGGGACAGCGGAACACTGAAGCTTTCTTT. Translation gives CASRVPGQRNTEAFF.

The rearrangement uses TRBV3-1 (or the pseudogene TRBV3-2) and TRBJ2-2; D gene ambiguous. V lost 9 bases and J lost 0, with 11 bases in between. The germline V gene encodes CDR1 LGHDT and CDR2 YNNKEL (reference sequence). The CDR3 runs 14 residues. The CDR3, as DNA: TGTGCCAGTATGAGGTCCTCGAACACCGGGGAGCTGTTTTTT. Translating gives CASMRSSNTGELFF.

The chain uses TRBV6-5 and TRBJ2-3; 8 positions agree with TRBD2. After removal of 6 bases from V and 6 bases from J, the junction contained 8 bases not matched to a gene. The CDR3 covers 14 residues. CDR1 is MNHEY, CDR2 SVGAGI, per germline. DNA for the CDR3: TGTGCCAGCAGCGTACTAGCGGCTGGGGATACGCAGTATTTT. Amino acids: CASSVLAAGDTQYF.

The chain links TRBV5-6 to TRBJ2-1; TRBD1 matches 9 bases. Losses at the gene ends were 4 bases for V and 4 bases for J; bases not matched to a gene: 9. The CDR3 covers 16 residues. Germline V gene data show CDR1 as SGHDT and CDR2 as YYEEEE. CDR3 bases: TGTGCCAGCAGCAGGACAGGGGCGAATATGTACAATGAGCAGTTCTTC. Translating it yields CASSRTGANMYNEQFF. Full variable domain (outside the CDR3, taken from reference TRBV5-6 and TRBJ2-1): DAGVTQSPTHLIKTRGQQVTLRCSPKSGHDTVSWYQQALGQGPQFIFQYYEEEERQRGNFPDRFSGHQFPNYSSELNVNALLLGDSALYLCASSRTGANMYNEQFFGPGTRLTVL.

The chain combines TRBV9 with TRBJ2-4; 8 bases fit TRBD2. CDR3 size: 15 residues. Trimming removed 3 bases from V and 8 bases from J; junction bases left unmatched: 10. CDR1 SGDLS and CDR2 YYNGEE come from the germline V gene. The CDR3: CASSEGGGLGDIQYF. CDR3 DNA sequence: TGTGCCAGCAGCGAGGGGGGGGGACTAGGGGACATTCAGTACTTC.

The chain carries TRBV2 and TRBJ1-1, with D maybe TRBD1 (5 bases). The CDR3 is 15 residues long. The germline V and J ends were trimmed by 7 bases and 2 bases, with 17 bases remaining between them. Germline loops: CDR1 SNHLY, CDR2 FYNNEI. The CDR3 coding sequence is TGTGCCAGCAAACTCACTTTGACAGCTAACACTGAAGCTTTCTTT. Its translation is CASKLTLTANTEAFF. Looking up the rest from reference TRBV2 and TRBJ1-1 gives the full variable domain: EPEVTQTPSHQVTQMGQEVILRCVPISNHLYFYWYRQILGQKVEFLVSFYNNEISEKSEIFDDQFSVERPDGSNFTLKIRSTKLEDSAMYFCASKLTLTANTEAFFGQGTRLTVV.

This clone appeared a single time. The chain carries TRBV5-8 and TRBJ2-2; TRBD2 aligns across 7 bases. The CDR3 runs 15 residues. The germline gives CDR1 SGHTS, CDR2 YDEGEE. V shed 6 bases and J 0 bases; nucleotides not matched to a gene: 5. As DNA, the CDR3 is TGTGCCAGCACCATAAGCGGGGCGAACACCGGGGAGCTGTTTTTT. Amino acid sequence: CASTISGANTGELFF.

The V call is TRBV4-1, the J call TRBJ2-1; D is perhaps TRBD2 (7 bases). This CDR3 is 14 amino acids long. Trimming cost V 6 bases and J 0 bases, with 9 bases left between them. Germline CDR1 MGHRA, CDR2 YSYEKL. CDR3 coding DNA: TGCGCCAGCAGAAGGGGGGGCTCCTACAATGAGCAGTTCTTC. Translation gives CASRRGGSYNEQFF.

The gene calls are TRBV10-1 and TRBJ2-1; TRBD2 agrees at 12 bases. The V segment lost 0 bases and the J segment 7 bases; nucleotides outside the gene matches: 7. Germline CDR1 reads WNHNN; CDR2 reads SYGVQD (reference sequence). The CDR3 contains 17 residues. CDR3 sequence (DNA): TGCGCCAGCAGTGAGTCCAGGACTAGCGGGGACATAAATGAGCAGTTCTTC. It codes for CASSESRTSGDINEQFF.

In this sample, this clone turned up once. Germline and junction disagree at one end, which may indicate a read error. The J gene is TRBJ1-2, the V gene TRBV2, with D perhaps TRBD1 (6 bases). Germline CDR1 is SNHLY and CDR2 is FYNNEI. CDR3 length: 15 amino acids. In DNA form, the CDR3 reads TGTGCCAGCAGTGAAGAATGGGCCGGGGGCGGACCCTGCTTCTTC. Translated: CASSEEWAGGGPCFF.

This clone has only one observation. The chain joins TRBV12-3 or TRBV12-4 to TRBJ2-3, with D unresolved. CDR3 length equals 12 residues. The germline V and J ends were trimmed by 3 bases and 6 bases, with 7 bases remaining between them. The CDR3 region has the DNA TGTGCCAGCAGTTTTGATAGGGATACGCAGTATTTT. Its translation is CASSFDRDTQYF.

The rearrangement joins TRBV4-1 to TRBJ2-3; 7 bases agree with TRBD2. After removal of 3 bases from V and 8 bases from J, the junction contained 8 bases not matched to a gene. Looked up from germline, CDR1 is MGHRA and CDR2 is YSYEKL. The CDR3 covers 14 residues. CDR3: CASSQTGLSGTQYF. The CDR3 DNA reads TGCGCCAGCAGCCAGACGGGACTATCGGGTACGCAGTATTTT.